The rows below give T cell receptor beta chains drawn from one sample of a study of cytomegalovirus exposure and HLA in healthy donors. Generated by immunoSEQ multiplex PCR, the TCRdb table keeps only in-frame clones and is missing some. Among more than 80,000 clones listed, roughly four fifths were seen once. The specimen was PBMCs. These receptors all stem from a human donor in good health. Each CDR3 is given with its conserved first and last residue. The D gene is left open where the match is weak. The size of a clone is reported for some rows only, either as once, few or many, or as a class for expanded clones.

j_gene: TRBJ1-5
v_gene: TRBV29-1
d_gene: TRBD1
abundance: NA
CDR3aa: CSVSTTGDVQPQHF
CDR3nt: TGCAGCGTCTCTACGACAGGGGACGTTCAGCCCCAGCATTTT

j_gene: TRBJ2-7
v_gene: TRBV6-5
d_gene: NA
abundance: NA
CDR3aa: CASSPPLRNEQYF
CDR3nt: TGTGCCAGCAGTCCCCCACTGAGGAACGAGCAGTACTTC

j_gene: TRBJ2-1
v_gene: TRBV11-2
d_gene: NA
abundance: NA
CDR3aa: CASSLGPQGEQFF
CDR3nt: TGTGCCAGCAGCTTGGGGCCTCAGGGTGAGCAGTTCTTC

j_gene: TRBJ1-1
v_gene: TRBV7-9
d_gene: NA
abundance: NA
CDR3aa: CASSLEAGSGTEAFF
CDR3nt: TGTGCCAGCAGCTTAGAAGCAGGCTCCGGCACTGAAGCTTTCTTT

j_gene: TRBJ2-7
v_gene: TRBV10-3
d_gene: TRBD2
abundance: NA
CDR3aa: CAISLAGGYEQYF
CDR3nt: TGTGCCATCAGCCTAGCGGGAGGGTACGAGCAGTACTTC

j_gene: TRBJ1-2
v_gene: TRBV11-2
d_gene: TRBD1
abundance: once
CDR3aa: CASSFLTGGNGYTF
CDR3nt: TGTGCCAGCAGCTTTCTGACAGGGGGCAATGGCTACACCTTC

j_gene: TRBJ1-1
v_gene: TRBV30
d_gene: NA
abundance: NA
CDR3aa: CAWSVLSWNTEAFF
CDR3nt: TGTGCCTGGAGTGTACTGTCATGGAACACTGAAGCTTTCTTT

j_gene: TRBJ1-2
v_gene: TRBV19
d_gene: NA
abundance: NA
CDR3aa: CASSQPGNYGYTF
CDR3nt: TGTGCCAGTAGTCAGCCAGGGAACTATGGCTACACCTTC

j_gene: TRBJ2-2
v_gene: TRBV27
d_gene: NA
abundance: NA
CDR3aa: CASSLMRENTGELFF
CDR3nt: TGTGCCAGCAGCTTGATGCGGGAGAACACCGGGGAGCTGTTTTTT

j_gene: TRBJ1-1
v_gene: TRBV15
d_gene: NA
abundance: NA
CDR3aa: CATSGGTYGTEAFF
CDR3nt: TGTGCCACCAGCGGAGGGACATACGGCACTGAAGCTTTCTTT

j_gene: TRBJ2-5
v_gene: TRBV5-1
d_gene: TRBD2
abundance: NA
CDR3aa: CASSSLRGVPAAGTQYF
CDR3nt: TGCGCCAGCAGCTCCCTCCGGGGGGTTCCAGCGGCGGGGACCCAGTACTTC

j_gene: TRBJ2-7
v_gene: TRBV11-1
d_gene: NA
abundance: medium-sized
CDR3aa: CASSPRQDDEQYF
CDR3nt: TGTGCCAGCAGCCCCCGACAGGACGACGAGCAGTACTTC

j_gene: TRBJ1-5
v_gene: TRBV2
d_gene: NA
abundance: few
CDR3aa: CASRGAADSNQPQHF
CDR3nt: TGTGCCAGCAGGGGGGCGGCAGACAGCAATCAGCCCCAGCATTTT

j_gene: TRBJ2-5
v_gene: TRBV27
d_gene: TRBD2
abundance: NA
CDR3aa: CASSPGLAGQETQYF
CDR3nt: TGTGCCAGCAGTCCCGGACTAGCGGGCCAAGAGACCCAGTACTTC